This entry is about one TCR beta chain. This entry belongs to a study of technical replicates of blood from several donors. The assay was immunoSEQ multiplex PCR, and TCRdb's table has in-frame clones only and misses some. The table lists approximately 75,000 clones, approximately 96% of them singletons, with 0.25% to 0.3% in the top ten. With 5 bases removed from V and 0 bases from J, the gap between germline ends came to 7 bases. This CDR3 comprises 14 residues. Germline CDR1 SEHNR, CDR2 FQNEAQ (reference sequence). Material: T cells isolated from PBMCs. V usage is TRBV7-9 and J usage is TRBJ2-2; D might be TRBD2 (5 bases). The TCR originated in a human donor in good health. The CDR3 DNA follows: TGTGCCAGCAGCCGGGGAGCGAACACCGGGGAGCTGTTTTTT. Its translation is CASSRGANTGELFF.